Reported below is one T cell receptor beta chain. The data derive from a study of T cell changes during pregnancy in multiple sclerosis. The table came from immunoSEQ multiplex PCR; TCRdb's copy has only in-frame clones and leaves some out. The profile shows over 35,000 clones, about nine tenths of them singletons. Trimming took 8 bases from V and 14 from J; bases not matched to a gene: 20. Germline V gene sequence: CDR1 MNHEY, CDR2 SVGAGI. This CDR3 region has 15 residues. The material was CD4+ T cells from peripheral blood mononuclear cells, obtained in the first trimester of pregnancy. The V and J genes are TRBV6-5 and TRBJ2-3, with TRBD1 identical over 9 bases. The clonotype originates from a female donor in good health, enrolled as a control in a pregnancy study. The CDR3 bases are TGTGCCAGCCAGGATACCGGGACAGGGCGTTCACTAGCGTATTTT. Translation gives CASQDTGTGRSLAYF.